A single sample gave rise to the 5 T cell receptor beta chains below, sequenced in a study of blood T cells in healthy people across ages. A second PCR, run for roughly 7 to 12 cycles, used a sample-barcoded 5' primer plus a J-beta primer mix. TCRdb independently ran MiXCR on the 5' RACE reads; one entry per CDR3 protein. The sample records more than 750,000 distinct CDR3 sequences, around 29% being singletons. In addition, the sample was reused for a study of T cells of mothers and their children.

The material sequenced was blood. These receptors originate from a woman aged 40 to 55 in good health.

This clonotype was counted a few times. With a much larger clone just one base away, this may be a read error. This rearrangement joins TRBV20-1 to TRBJ2-6; D not resolved. This CDR3 comprises 16 residues. Germline assignment: CDR1 DFQATT and CDR2 SNEGSKA (reference sequence). As DNA, the CDR3 is TGCAGTGCTCGAACTGGACGTACCTCTGGGGTCAACGTCCTGACTTTC. This gives the protein CSARTGRTSGVNVLTF.

Only a few counts were recorded for this clonotype. The V gene is TRBV20-1, the J gene TRBJ1-6; perhaps TRBD1 as D (6 bases). Germline V gene lookup returns CDR1 DFQATT and CDR2 SNEGSKA (reference sequence). V was pared by 5 bases and J by 9 bases, with 20 bases between. The CDR3 is 15 residues long. The DNA of the CDR3 is TGCAGTGCTGGCACGGGGGCGGGGGCGGGTTCACCCCTCCACTTT. Translating gives CSAGTGAGAGSPLHF.

The chain couples TRBV18 to TRBJ1-1; 9 bases are shared with TRBD1. This CDR3 spans 16 amino acids. Germline CDR1 is KGHSH and CDR2 is LQKENI. J gave up 0 bases and V 3 bases, and 5 bases lay outside the gene matches. DNA of the CDR3: TGTGCCAGCTCACCTGGGACAGGGCTTATGAACACTGAAGCTTTCTTT. The encoded protein is CASSPGTGLMNTEAFF.

This clonotype was observed many times. The chain combines TRBV20-1 with TRBJ2-3; a weak D match, TRBD2 (6 bases). V lost 3 bases, J lost 0 bases, and 13 bases lay in between. The CDR3 sequence is 15 residues long. Per the germline V gene, CDR1 is DFQATT and CDR2 is SNEGSKA (reference sequence). CDR3 sequence (DNA): TGCAGTGCTAGCAGAGGACTATCTAGCACAGATACGCAGTATTTT. Translation: CSASRGLSSTDTQYF.

CDR3 loop: CASSFSSSGGLETQYF. The CDR3, as DNA: TGTGCCAGCAGCTTCAGTTCTAGCGGGGGGTTGGAGACCCAGTACTTC. V is TRBV5-6 and J is TRBJ2-5, with 11 bases that match TRBD2. In germline, CDR1 is SGHDT, CDR2 YYEEEE. V lost 2 bases to trimming and J lost 5 bases; unmatched junction nucleotides: 8. The CDR3 runs 16 residues. Variable domain in full (rest from reference TRBV5-6 and TRBJ2-5): DAGVTQSPTHLIKTRGQQVTLRCSPKSGHDTVSWYQQALGQGPQFIFQYYEEEERQRGNFPDRFSGHQFPNYSSELNVNALLLGDSALYLCASSFSSSGGLETQYFGPGTRLLVL.